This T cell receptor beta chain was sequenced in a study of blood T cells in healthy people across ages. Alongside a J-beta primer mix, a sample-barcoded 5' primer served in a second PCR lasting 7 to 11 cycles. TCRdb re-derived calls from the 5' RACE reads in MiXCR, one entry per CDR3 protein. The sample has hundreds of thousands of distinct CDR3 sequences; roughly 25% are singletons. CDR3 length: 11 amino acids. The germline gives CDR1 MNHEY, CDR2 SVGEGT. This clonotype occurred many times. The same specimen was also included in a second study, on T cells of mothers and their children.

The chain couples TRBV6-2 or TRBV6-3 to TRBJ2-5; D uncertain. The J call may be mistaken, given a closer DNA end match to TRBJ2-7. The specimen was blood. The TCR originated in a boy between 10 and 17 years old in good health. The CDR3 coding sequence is TGTGCCAGCAGTTACCTCTACGAGCAGTACTTC. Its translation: CASSYLYEQYF.